This T cell receptor (beta chain) was identified during a study of T cells in Graves' hyperthyroidism and ophthalmopathy. General study findings and limits: Researchers report that a 13 V-J model separated ophthalmopathy from stable hyperthyroidism.

Amplification of TCR beta CDR3 regions used RNA as the template. HTBI primers were the set used in a first-round RT-PCR of the TCR CDR3. TCRdb re-called the multiplex PCR reads through MiXCR, storing one row per CDR3 protein. The sample has roughly 700,000 distinct CDR3 sequences, 35% seen once. The length of the CDR3 is 23 residues. J gave up 2 bases and V 4 bases, and 24 bases lay outside the gene matches. Germline V gene lookup returns CDR1 MNHNS and CDR2 SASEGT. On this clonotype itself: Its antigen is unidentified.

J is TRBJ2-3 and V is TRBV6-1, with 13 positions matching TRBD2. Sequences were obtained from blood. The sequence was obtained from a woman between 35 and 50 years old with Graves' hyperthyroidism. In nucleotides, the CDR3 is TGTGCCAGCAGTGCCCGCGTAGCGCGCCCGGGACTAGCGGGGACAACACCCACAGATACGCAGTATTTT. Its translation: CASSARVARPGLAGTTPTDTQYF.